This TCR beta chain appears in the sequencing data of a study of shared clonotypes between healthy human individuals. Whole-study context: CD4 naive cells filled three plates per donor, CD4 memory three, CD8 naive two and CD8 memory one. Findings and limits, study-wide: Estimated clonotype richness was generally higher in naive than memory subsets.

Naive CD8 isolation took CD45RO-negative cells positively selected for CCR7 and excluded terminally differentiated effector memory CD45RA+ cells. Nashville, Tennessee was home to all donors, each a Caucasian adult. Points on this clone: Its antigen is as yet unknown.

Sequencing used immunoSEQ multiplex PCR; TCRdb keeps in-frame clones, though not all of them. Among about 2.1 million clones listed, approximately 92% were seen once. Trimming removed 4 bases at V and 0 bases at J, with 10 bases between. CDR1 and CDR2 from the germline V gene are MNHEY and SVGAGI. CDR3 length: 14 residues. V and J are TRBV6-5 and TRBJ2-7, with D tentatively TRBD1 (6 bases). This TCR derives from a man in his late teens or twenties in good health. Some clones in this sample may be carry-over from other donors' samples. The specimen sequenced was naive CD8+ T cells from PBMCs. The CDR3 region has the DNA TGTGCCAGCAGTTCGCTACAGGGCTCCTACGAGCAGTACTTC. It specifies CASSSLQGSYEQYF.